Sequencing of this T cell receptor (beta chain) was carried out in a study of early T cells in non-severe SARS-CoV-2 infection. MiXCR, applied by TCRdb to the 5' RACE reads, yields one record per CDR3 protein. The table includes under 45,000 distinct CDR3 sequences, 5% to 6% detected once. The length of the CDR3 is 19 residues. The V segment lost 5 bases and the J segment 4 bases; nucleotides outside the gene matches: 12. CDR1 SGHTA and CDR2 FQGNSA come from the germline V gene. V usage is TRBV7-2 and J usage is TRBJ2-2, with TRBD2 matching over 14 bases. The sample consisted of whole blood, taken at baseline. The receptor's source is an adult who was a healthcare worker with PCR-confirmed SARS-CoV-2 infection or an uninfected control (not recorded which). The CDR3 nucleotides are TGTGCCAGCAGCCCAATTAGGACTAGCGGGAGGAGCGGCACCGGGGAGCTGTTTTTT. This codes for CASSPIRTSGRSGTGELFF.